A selection of T cell receptor beta chains follows, all from one sample in a study of regulatory T cells in long-lasting Graves disease. Using its own MiXCR run on the multiplex PCR reads, TCRdb lists one record per CDR3 protein. The data contain 400,000 to 500,000 distinct CDR3 sequences, roughly 23% of them seen just once; the ten biggest clones take up about 12%. The sequences come from peripheral blood mononuclear cells (PBMCs), collected when the disease was refractory, from a patient treated with antithyroid drugs. These receptor sequences come from a female donor with Graves disease. The CDR3 runs from the conserved cysteine through the conserved F or W. The D gene is left open where the match is weak. Only part of the rows carry a size: once, few, many, or a class if the clone is expanded.

cdr3_nt	cdr3_aa	v_call	clone_size	j_call	d_call	cdr3_length
TGTGCCAGCAGTTACGACAGCTTCTACGAGCAGTACTTC	CASSYDSFYEQYF	TRBV6-2/TRBV6-3	many	TRBJ2-7	.	13
TGTGCCAGCAGTTACAACATCATCACCGGGACAACAGAGACCCAGTACTTC	CASSYNIITGTTETQYF	TRBV6-8	.	TRBJ2-5	.	17
TGTGCCAGCAGCTCGGGGGAGGGAGGCTACACCTTC	CASSSGEGGYTF	TRBV7-2	many	TRBJ1-2	.	12
TGCGCCAGCAGCTTAGACGGGACAGGGAATGAAAAACTGTTTTTT	CASSLDGTGNEKLFF	TRBV5-1	.	TRBJ1-4	TRBD1	15
TGTGCCAGCACTAAGGCAGAGAGCAAAAACATTCAGTACTTC	CASTKAESKNIQYF	TRBV6-1	many	TRBJ2-4	.	14
TGTGCCAGTCGGACAGCCGAGTTAGAGACCCAGTACTTC	CASRTAELETQYF	TRBV6-1	.	TRBJ2-5	.	13
TGTGCCAGCAGCCCATCCCCGACTAACACCGGGGAGCTGTTTTTT	CASSPSPTNTGELFF	TRBV7-9	.	TRBJ2-2	.	15
TGTGCCAGTAGTATAGGTGATGATTCACCCCTCCACTTT	CASSIGDDSPLHF	TRBV19	.	TRBJ1-6	.	13
TGCAGCGTTGTCGACAGGGGGCCCGGGGAGCTGTTTTTT	CSVVDRGPGELFF	TRBV29-1	.	TRBJ2-2	TRBD1	13
TGCAGTGCTAGAGATCCAGGGGGCCGGGAGACCCAGTACTTC	CSARDPGGRETQYF	TRBV20-1	many	TRBJ2-5	TRBD1	14